One and the same sample provided the 32 T cell receptor beta chains below, sequenced in a study of Graves' ophthalmopathy and Graves' hyperthyroidism listed by TCRdb under 2018. Sequenced using an Illumina HiSeq 2000. TCR beta CDR3 regions were amplified from RNA transcripts for repertoire sequencing. A first-round RT-PCR used HTBI primers with the Qiagen OneStep RT-PCR kit, followed by a second-round multiplex PCR, size selection and purification. TCRdb cleaned the public reads at Q25 with fastp, built clones with MiXCR and kept in-frame beta chains. Identical CDR3 protein sequences are pooled into one entry, listed with their most common genes and DNA. This sample is represented by about 220,000 distinct CDR3 sequences; roughly a fifth of them were singletons. About 46% of the sample is held by the ten biggest clonotypes. Sequenced sample: peripheral blood. All receptors derive from a woman aged 45-65 years with Graves' ophthalmopathy. Donor details come from another sample of the same person, matched by shared clones.

This clonotype has at least ten counts. The CDR3 nucleotides are TGCGCCAGCAGCGGGGGACCGGGGAGTCAACGGAAAGCTTTCTTT. Protein product: CASSGGPGSQRKAFF. The V gene is TRBV5-1, the J gene TRBJ1-1; TRBD1 is a possible D gene (5 bases). Trimming removed 4 bases from V and 9 bases from J, with 22 bases in between. Germline loops: CDR1 SGHRS, CDR2 YFSETQ. The CDR3 length is 15 residues.

The chain joins TRBV6-1 to TRBJ2-7; D might be TRBD1 (6 bases). This CDR3 region has 14 residues. The germline V gene has CDR1 MNHNS and CDR2 SASEGT. Trimming shortened V by 7 bases and J by 4 bases, and 17 bases separated the two germline ends. CDR3 nucleotides: TGTGCCAGCATCTTCGTACAGGGCAGTTACGAGCAGTACTTC. Translated, it gives CASIFVQGSYEQYF.

There are a few counts of this clonotype. The chain couples TRBV7-9 to TRBJ2-3, with D uncertain. Trimming cost V 1 base and J 10 bases, with 9 bases left between them. Germline loops: CDR1 SEHNR, CDR2 FQNEAQ (reference sequence). The CDR3 runs 12 residues. CDR3 protein: CASSLEGPAQYF. DNA of the CDR3: TGTGCCAGCAGCTTAGAGGGTCCCGCGCAGTATTTT.

The rearrangement links TRBV7-2 to TRBJ2-5; D gene unclear. Trimming removed 1 base from V and 2 bases from J, with 11 bases in between. The CDR3 has 15 amino acids. CDR1 SGHTA and CDR2 FQGNSA come from the germline V gene. The CDR3 reads CASSLVGTTQETQYF. DNA for the CDR3: TGTGCCAGCAGCTTAGTCGGCACTACACAAGAGACCCAGTACTTC.

The chain combines TRBV18 with TRBJ2-7, with 10 bases matching TRBD1. The V gene end was trimmed by 3 bases and the J gene end by 11 bases; junction bases not matched to a gene: 16. The CDR3 runs 16 residues. The germline gives CDR1 KGHSH, CDR2 LQKENI. The CDR3 DNA reads TGTGCCAGCTCACCTTCCGGGACAGGGGCTTCTACGGGAGAGTACTTC. Translating it yields CASSPSGTGASTGEYF.

This clonotype was seen repeatedly, ten times or more. This chain joins TRBV27 and TRBJ2-7; D is perhaps TRBD1 (6 bases). Trimming left V 3 bases short and J 2 bases short, with 8 bases between. The CDR3 extends over 13 amino acids. Germline V gives CDR1 MNHEY, CDR2 SMNVEV (reference sequence). The CDR3 is CASSFGTTYEQYF. Written as DNA, the CDR3 is TGTGCCAGCAGTTTCGGGACAACCTACGAGCAGTACTTC.

This clonotype was seen only a few times. A read error may produce the germline difference seen at one junction end. The genes are TRBV5-1 and TRBJ2-2; 7 bases match TRBD1. The CDR3 sequence is 17 residues long. CDR1 is SGHRS and CDR2 is YFSETQ in the germline V gene. DNA of the CDR3: TGCGCCAGCATCTTGACGTCTGCGACAGGGTTTGGCGGGGAGCTGTTTTTT. Residues: CASILTSATGFGGELFF.

There are a few counts of this clonotype. The gene calls are TRBV7-2 and TRBJ2-7; D remains unclear. Trimming removed 5 bases from V and 0 bases from J, with 11 bases in between. The CDR3 sequence is 14 residues long. Germline V gene lookup returns CDR1 SGHTA and CDR2 FQGNSA. The CDR3 coding sequence is TGTGCCAGCAGCATCTACCCCGGCTCCTACGAGCAGTACTTC. It yields the protein CASSIYPGSYEQYF. The variable domain in full, completed from reference TRBV7-2 and TRBJ2-7, reads GAGVSQSPSNKVTEKGKDVELRCDPISGHTALYWYRQSLGQGLEFLIYFQGNSAPDKSGLPSDRFSAERTGGSVSTLTIQRTQQEDSAVYLCASSIYPGSYEQYFGPGTRLTVT.

About this clonotype: This may arise from a read error, as a much more abundant clone is one base away. This chain links TRBV7-3 with TRBJ2-2; D gene uncertain. From germline, CDR1 is SGHTA and CDR2 FQGTGA. This CDR3 region has 16 residues. The V end was cut by 5 bases, the J end by 1 base, with 14 bases between. Written as DNA, the CDR3 is TGTGCCAGCAGCCCCTTCCAGCTTCGGAACACCGGGGAGCTGTTTTTT. It is translated as CASSPFQLRNTGELFF.

The sample holds many counts of this clonotype. This chain joins TRBV4-1 and TRBJ2-2, with TRBD1 as a possible D gene (6 bases). The CDR3 spans 16 residues. In germline, CDR1 is MGHRA, CDR2 YSYEKL. Trimming took 0 bases from V and 1 from J, leaving 9 bases between them. CDR3 sequence reads: CASSQEGQQNTGELFF. The CDR3 coding sequence is TGCGCCAGCAGCCAAGAGGGACAACAGAACACCGGGGAGCTGTTTTTT.

The V gene is TRBV9, the J gene TRBJ1-2; no clear D. The CDR3 has 10 residues. Germline CDR1 and CDR2: SGDLS and YYNGEE. Trimming left V 7 bases short and J 7 bases short, with 8 bases between. DNA for the CDR3: TGTGCCAGCTGCGGGCTTGGCTACACCTTC. The encoded protein is CASCGLGYTF.

This clonotype was detected only a few times. This chain links TRBV25-1 with TRBJ1-2; D remains unclear. The V gene lost 5 bases and the J gene lost 6 bases, with 13 bases spanning the gap. The CDR3 is 13 residues long. Germline loops: CDR1 MGHDK, CDR2 SYGVNS. CDR3 amino acids: CASSPPGLNGYTF. CDR3 nucleotide sequence: TGTGCCAGCAGTCCCCCCGGACTCAATGGCTACACCTTC.

V gene TRBV6-2 or TRBV6-3 combines with J gene TRBJ1-1; 7 nucleotides line up with TRBD1. Trimming took 6 bases from V and 6 from J; bases not matched to a gene: 13. This CDR3 is built from 15 residues. Germline loops: CDR1 MNHEY, CDR2 SVGEGT. The CDR3 bases are TGTGCCAGCAGGGAACTCGATACAGGGGTTTCTGAAGCTTTCTTT. This codes for CASRELDTGVSEAFF.

This clonotype was seen at least ten times. The chain links TRBV7-2 to TRBJ1-2; D is uncertain. Germline V gene lookup returns CDR1 SGHTA and CDR2 FQGNSA. The CDR3 is 15 residues long. V was cut by 2 bases and J by 3 bases, with 13 bases left in between. The CDR3 here is CASSLTRNKHYGYTF. The CDR3 nucleotides read TGTGCCAGCAGCTTAACAAGGAACAAGCACTATGGCTACACCTTC.

This clonotype showed up many times. The genes are TRBV6-1 and TRBJ1-1, with 10 bases fitting TRBD1. The CDR3 totals 15 residues. The germline gives CDR1 MNHNS, CDR2 SASEGT. V was clipped by 3 bases and J by 7 bases; unmatched bases: 8. The CDR3, as DNA: TGTGCCAGCAGTGACGGACAGGGGGGGAAGGATGAAGCTTTCTTT. It codes for CASSDGQGGKDEAFF.

CDR3 nucleotides: TGTGCCAGCAGCTTTCTTGCTAGCGGCACAGATACGCAGTATTTT. Amino acids: CASSFLASGTDTQYF. This sequence joins TRBV11-2 and TRBJ2-3; weak D call: TRBD2 (6 bases). Trimming left V 3 bases short and J 1 base short, with 11 bases between. Germline values: CDR1 SGHAT, CDR2 FQNNGV. The CDR3 has 15 amino acids.

The chain links TRBV11-2 to TRBJ2-5; 14 nucleotides match TRBD2. The CDR3 spans 16 residues. V trimming: 3 bases; J trimming: 3 bases; junction bases outside the gene matches: 3. CDR1 is SGHAT and CDR2 is FQNNGV in the germline V gene. The CDR3 coding sequence is TGTGCCAGCAGCTTTGGGACTAGCGGGAGAAAAGAGACCCAGTACTTC. The encoded protein is CASSFGTSGRKETQYF.

This clonotype appeared a few times. This may come from a read error, since a much larger clone is one base off. V gene TRBV27 combines with J gene TRBJ2-5, with TRBD1 matching over 12 bases. Germline CDR1 reads MNHEY; CDR2 reads SMNVEV (reference sequence). This CDR3 comprises 19 residues. The CDR3 is CVSSLSGTGGRLGKETQYF. As DNA, the CDR3 is TGTGTCAGCAGTTTATCTGGGACAGGGGGCAGACTGGGCAAAGAGACCCAGTACTTC.

The gene calls are TRBV12-3 or TRBV12-4 and TRBJ2-7; D unresolved. V was pared by 8 bases and J by 0 bases, with 8 bases between. This CDR3 has 12 amino acids. CDR3 amino acids: CASGSSSYEQYF. The CDR3 DNA follows: TGTGCCAGCGGGTCGAGCTCCTACGAGCAGTACTTC.

This clonotype has only a few counts. The chain joins TRBV6-5 to TRBJ2-5; D may be TRBD1 (6 bases). CDR1 and CDR2 from the germline V gene are MNHEY and SVGAGI. V lost 6 bases to trimming and J lost 5 bases, with 19 bases between them. The CDR3 length is 15 residues. CDR3 in amino acids: CASRHSRQVPETQYF. As DNA, the CDR3 is TGTGCCAGCAGACACTCCAGACAGGTTCCCGAGACCCAGTACTTC.

This clonotype was recorded at least ten times. The CDR3, as DNA: TGTGCCAGCACCGAGGGTCGAGGGGGAAACATTCAGTACTTC. This encodes CASTEGRGGNIQYF. The chain couples TRBV2 to TRBJ2-4; tentatively, D is TRBD1 (6 bases). Trimming cost V 7 bases and J 6 bases, with 16 bases left between them. This CDR3 comprises 14 residues. Germline CDR1 reads SNHLY; CDR2 reads FYNNEI.

The J gene is TRBJ1-3, the V gene TRBV12-3 or TRBV12-4; 8 bases map to TRBD1. The CDR3 length is 15 residues. The junction had 9 bases not matched to a gene; V was cut back by 8 bases and J by 3 bases. CDR3 coding DNA: TGTGCCAGCTGTCCGACAGGGGCGGTTGGAAACACCATATATTTT. Protein product: CASCPTGAVGNTIYF.

As concerns this clonotype: An end of the junction does not agree with germline; a read error may underlie this. V is TRBV27 and J is TRBJ1-1; possible D gene TRBD1, 5 bases. This CDR3 spans 15 amino acids. Germline loops: CDR1 MNHEY, CDR2 SMNVEV (reference sequence). The CDR3 protein is CASSQGAVGNTEAYF. CDR3 bases: TGTGCCAGCAGTCAGGGAGCGGTGGGGAACACTGAAGCTTACTTT.

Ten or more counts support this clonotype. The rearrangement uses TRBV6-5 and TRBJ2-7, with D unresolved. CDR1 is MNHEY, CDR2 SVGAGI, per germline. V was shortened by 6 bases and J by 5 bases, with 11 bases between the two germline ends. The CDR3 contains 12 residues. This chain's CDR3 is CASRGIADEQYF. CDR3 nucleotides: TGTGCCAGCAGAGGTATAGCCGACGAGCAGTACTTC.

This clonotype was picked up many times. The J gene is TRBJ2-3, the V gene TRBV19; no definite D call. The CDR3 sequence is 13 residues long. The ends were cut back, 4 bases at V and 0 bases at J, with 5 bases in the middle. Germline loops: CDR1 LNHDA, CDR2 SQIVND (reference sequence). CDR3 loop: CASSKGSTDTQYF. CDR3 coding DNA: TGTGCCAGTAGTAAGGGTAGCACAGATACGCAGTATTTT.

This chain links TRBV2 with TRBJ2-5; 7 bases fit TRBD2. V lost 6 bases to trimming and J lost 5 bases; unmatched junction nucleotides: 12. The CDR3 loop spans 15 amino acids. Germline V gene data show CDR1 as SNHLY and CDR2 as FYNNEI. The CDR3 sequence is CASSFQRGRGETQYF. For the CDR3, the DNA is TGTGCCAGCAGCTTTCAGCGGGGACGCGGCGAGACCCAGTACTTC.

This clonotype was detected many times. This chain uses TRBV15 with TRBJ2-3; TRBD2 is a possible D gene (5 bases). Germline loops: CDR1 LNHNV, CDR2 YYDKDF (reference sequence). The CDR3 spans 16 residues. Trimming removed 1 base from V and 3 bases from J, with 14 bases in between. The CDR3 coding sequence is TGTGCCACCAGCAGAGGAAACGAGGGAGTGACAGATACGCAGTATTTT. Translating it yields CATSRGNEGVTDTQYF.

This clonotype was seen a few times. The rearrangement links TRBV5-1 to TRBJ1-1; 8 nucleotides agree with TRBD1. This CDR3 has 16 amino acids. Germline V gene lookup returns CDR1 SGHRS and CDR2 YFSETQ. V was clipped by 1 base and J by 2 bases; unmatched bases: 7. This chain's CDR3 is CASSLSWGQVNTEAFF. The CDR3, as DNA: TGCGCCAGCAGCTTGAGTTGGGGACAGGTAAACACTGAAGCTTTCTTT.

The CDR3 nucleotides read TGCAGTGCTCACAGCGGCAGGGATTACTACGAGCAGTACTTC. It is translated as CSAHSGRDYYEQYF. The chain couples TRBV20-1 to TRBJ2-7; D is tentatively TRBD1 or TRBD2 (5 bases each). The V gene's germline CDR1 is DFQATT and CDR2 SNEGSKA (reference sequence). V was cut by 5 bases and J by 3 bases, with 17 bases left in between. The CDR3 is 14 amino acids.

This clonotype was seen at least ten times. The chain combines TRBV13 with TRBJ2-7; 7 bases fit TRBD1. This CDR3 is 14 amino acids long. J gave up 3 bases and V 5 bases, and 7 bases lay outside the gene matches. From germline, CDR1 is PRHDT and CDR2 FYEKMQ (reference sequence). The CDR3 reads CASSDRDRSYEQYF. The DNA of the CDR3 is TGTGCCAGCAGCGACCGGGACAGAAGCTACGAGCAGTACTTC.

This clonotype was picked up many times. The CDR3 DNA is TGTGCCAGCAGTTCCGGGGGACTAGCGGGTGTATACGAGCAGTACTTC. Its translation is CASSSGGLAGVYEQYF. The V call is TRBV27, the J call TRBJ2-7, with 12 bases fitting TRBD2. Germline CDR1 reads MNHEY; CDR2 reads SMNVEV (reference sequence). V was pared by 4 bases and J by 4 bases, with 8 bases of the junction left unmatched. The length of the CDR3 is 16 residues.

This clonotype was counted many times. The genes are TRBV28 and TRBJ1-3; D is unresolved. Trimming shortened V by 2 bases and J by 2 bases, and 7 bases separated the two germline ends. The CDR3 runs 14 residues. Germline assignment: CDR1 MDHEN and CDR2 SYDVKM. The CDR3 sequence is CASSLRVPGNTIYF. The DNA of the CDR3 is TGTGCCAGCAGTTTACGGGTCCCTGGAAACACCATATATTTT. The whole variable domain, filled in from reference TRBV28 and TRBJ1-3, reads DVKVTQSSRYLVKRTGEKVFLECVQDMDHENMFWYRQDPGLGLRLIYFSYDVKMKEKGDIPEGYSVSREKKERFSLILESASTNQTSMYLCASSLRVPGNTIYFGEGSWLTVV.